This T cell receptor (beta chain) was found in a study of blood T cell repertoires in COVID-19. On the study more broadly: Samples taken during acute and convalescent COVID-19 were collected in the United States, Italy and Spain.

Germline V gene data show CDR1 as LGHNA and CDR2 as YSLEER. The CDR3 runs 16 residues. V lost 0 bases, J lost 0 bases, and 12 bases lay in between. Authors' methods: The assay estimated nucleated cells by amplifying reference gene primers. The protocol was immunoSEQ multiplex PCR, while the TCRdb copy is restricted to in-frame clones and leaves out a portion. V and J calls and clone size are given by that table; D and trimming were obtained from the DNA. In the table there are 400,000 to 550,000 clones, 87% of which are singletons. The genes are TRBV4-3 and TRBJ2-7; possible D gene TRBD2, 6 bases. This receptor was obtained from a woman aged 18-35 years with acute COVID-19. The source material was PBMCs or T cells enriched from blood (not recorded which). CDR3 protein: CASSQDDTGVSYEQYF. The CDR3 DNA reads as TGCGCCAGCAGCCAAGATGATACGGGAGTCTCCTACGAGCAGTACTTC.